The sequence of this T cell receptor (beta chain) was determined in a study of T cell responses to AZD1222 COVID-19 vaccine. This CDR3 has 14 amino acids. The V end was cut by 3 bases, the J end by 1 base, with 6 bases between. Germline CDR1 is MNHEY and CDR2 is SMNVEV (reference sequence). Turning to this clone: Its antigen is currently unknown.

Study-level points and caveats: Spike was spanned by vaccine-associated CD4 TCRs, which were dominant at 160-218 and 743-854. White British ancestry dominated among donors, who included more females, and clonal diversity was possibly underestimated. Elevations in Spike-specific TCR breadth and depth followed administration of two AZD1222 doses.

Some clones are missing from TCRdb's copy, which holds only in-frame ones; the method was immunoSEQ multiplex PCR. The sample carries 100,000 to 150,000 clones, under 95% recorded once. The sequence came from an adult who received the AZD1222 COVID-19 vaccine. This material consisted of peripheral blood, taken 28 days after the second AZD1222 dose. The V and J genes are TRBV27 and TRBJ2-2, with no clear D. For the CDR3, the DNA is TGTGCCAGCAGTTTTAACGGGAACACCGGGGAGCTGTTTTTT. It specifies CASSFNGNTGELFF.